Below, one T cell receptor beta chain is given with its context. The antigen remains unidentified. This entry belongs to a study of T cell responses to AZD1222 COVID-19 vaccine. Study-wide results and caveats: Just a handful of AZD1222 recipients were seropositive at baseline.

Sequencing was performed with immunoSEQ multiplex PCR; in TCRdb, only in-frame clones are kept and a portion is missing. The sample gives 90,000 to 110,000 clones, about 88% of which show up once; 17% is in the top ten. The CDR3 has 16 amino acids. Per germline, CDR1 LGHDT and CDR2 YNNKEL (reference sequence). V shed 2 bases and J 10 bases; nucleotides not matched to a gene: 8. The TCR originated in an adult in good health. The chain uses TRBV3-1 (or the pseudogene TRBV3-2) and TRBJ1-4, with 12 bases fitting TRBD1. The sample consisted of peripheral blood, taken on day 0 of AZD1222 vaccination. The CDR3 DNA reads TGTGCCAGCAGCCAACATTCCGGGACAGGGGGCCGAAAACTGTTTTTT. Translation gives CASSQHSGTGGRKLFF.